This is a list of T cell receptor beta chains from one sample in a study of T-cell reconstitution after alpha-beta-depleted transplantation in children. From the PCR reads, TCRdb called clonotypes with MiXCR, one entry per CDR3 protein. The sample shows 190,000 or so distinct CDR3 sequences, over 5.5% of them seen only once. Sequencing used PBMCs from the stem cell graft donor, obtained from the stem cell graft. The source is a human donor who donated a stem cell graft to a child with Wiskott-Aldrich syndrome. Each CDR3 is given with its conserved first and last residue. A D gene is named only where the DNA matches it firmly. Clone size is given for some rows only: seen once, a few or many times, or a class if the clone is expanded.

CDR3 protein,CDR3 DNA,D gene,J gene,clone size,V gene,CDR3 length
CASSLGAGTNEQFF,TGTGCCAGCAGCTTGGGCGCGGGTACCAATGAGCAGTTCTTC,-,TRBJ2-1,many,TRBV5-6,14
CSARGQGRDLSREAFF,TGCAGTGCTAGAGGACAGGGAAGGGACTTATCACGTGAAGCTTTCTTT,TRBD1,TRBJ1-1,many,TRBV20-1,16
CASSPTRTSGNYEQYF,TGTGCCAGCAGCCCAACCAGGACTAGCGGGAACTACGAGCAGTACTTC,TRBD2,TRBJ2-7,many,TRBV7-9,16
CASSEWMGLYEQYF,TGTGCCAGCAGTGAATGGATGGGACTCTACGAGCAGTACTTC,-,TRBJ2-7,many,TRBV6-1,14
CASCLQGQEAFF,TGTGCCAGCTGTCTACAGGGACAAGAAGCTTTCTTT,-,TRBJ1-1,many,TRBV12-3/TRBV12-4,12
CASSVLPQREGRDEQFF,TGTGCCAGCAGCGTACTCCCCCAGCGGGAGGGCCGGGATGAGCAGTTCTTC,TRBD2,TRBJ2-1,many,TRBV9,17
CSAPGLALNEQFF,TGCAGTGCTCCGGGACTAGCGCTCAATGAGCAGTTCTTC,TRBD2,TRBJ2-1,many,TRBV20-1,13
CASSPQRGIYEQYF,TGCGCCAGCAGCCCCCAGAGGGGAATCTACGAGCAGTACTTC,-,TRBJ2-7,many,TRBV4-1,14
CSARPLGGGLSVRRETQYF,TGCAGTGCCAGGCCCTTGGGGGGGGGTTTGAGTGTTCGGCGAGAGACCCAGTACTTC,TRBD2,TRBJ2-5,-,TRBV20-1,19
CASASRTSGNNEQFF,TGCGCCAGCGCATCGCGGACTAGCGGAAACAATGAGCAGTTCTTC,TRBD2,TRBJ2-1,many,TRBV5-1,15
CASSPRTSGANVLTF,TGCGCCAGCAGCCCCAGGACTTCTGGGGCCAACGTCCTGACTTTC,-,TRBJ2-6,many,TRBV5-1,15
CASSMVGGGSYNEQFF,TGTGCCAGCAGCATGGTGGGCGGGGGTTCCTACAATGAGCAGTTCTTC,TRBD2,TRBJ2-1,-,TRBV5-6,16
CASSSPPGETQYF,TGTGCCAGCAGCTCGCCCCCAGGAGAGACCCAGTACTTC,-,TRBJ2-5,many,TRBV7-9,13
CASSLEQPKQYF,TGTGCCAGCAGTTTAGAACAGCCCAAGCAGTATTTT,-,TRBJ2-3,many,TRBV12-3/TRBV12-4,12
CAISPGGFYEQYF,TGTGCCATCAGCCCAGGGGGCTTCTACGAGCAGTACTTC,TRBD1,TRBJ2-7,-,TRBV5-5,13
CASSGTGPSYEQYF,TGTGCCAGCAGTGGGACAGGGCCTTCCTACGAGCAGTACTTC,TRBD1,TRBJ2-7,once,TRBV2,14
CSVEVGPPGHISGANVLTF,TGCAGCGTTGAGGTGGGGCCACCGGGACATATCTCTGGGGCCAACGTCCTGACTTTC,-,TRBJ2-6,-,TRBV29-1,19
CASSLEQASSYEQYF,TGTGCCAGCAGCTTAGAACAGGCCAGCTCCTACGAGCAGTACTTC,-,TRBJ2-7,many,TRBV7-6,15
CSVEDRGSGNTIYF,TGCAGCGTTGAGGACAGGGGATCCGGAAACACCATATATTTT,TRBD1,TRBJ1-3,many,TRBV29-1,14
CASSLTAQETQYF,TGTGCCAGCAGTTTAACGGCCCAAGAGACCCAGTACTTC,-,TRBJ2-5,many,TRBV28,13
CASSVEFGGLTTRNTDTQYF,TGTGCCAGCAGCGTAGAATTCGGTGGGCTGACGACCCGCAACACAGATACGCAGTATTTT,-,TRBJ2-3,-,TRBV9,20
CSVAQGAGEQYF,TGCAGCGTTGCACAGGGGGCTGGCGAGCAGTACTTC,TRBD1,TRBJ2-7,few,TRBV29-1,12
CATSRGGVGTDTQYF,TGTGCCACCAGCAGAGGTGGCGTCGGGACAGATACGCAGTATTTT,-,TRBJ2-3,many,TRBV15,15
CASSQGSPWYEKLFF,TGCGCCAGCAGCCAAGGGTCCCCGTGGTATGAAAAACTGTTTTTT,-,TRBJ1-4,many,TRBV4-3,15
CASKARVNYGYTF,TGTGCCAGCAAAGCCAGGGTAAACTATGGCTACACCTTC,-,TRBJ1-2,few,TRBV11-2,13
CASSIDRGSSNEQFF,TGTGCCAGTAGTATAGATAGGGGGAGTAGCAATGAGCAGTTCTTC,-,TRBJ2-1,-,TRBV19,15
CASSLSSGTSKGDTQYF,TGTGCCAGCAGCTTATCGTCCGGGACTAGCAAGGGAGATACGCAGTATTTT,TRBD2,TRBJ2-3,few,TRBV7-9,17
CASSQSNLGPNTGELFF,TGCGCCAGCAGTCAATCGAATTTGGGTCCGAACACCGGGGAGCTGTTTTTT,-,TRBJ2-2,few,TRBV23-1,17
CASSLAHEETQYF,TGTGCCAGCAGTTTAGCGCACGAGGAGACCCAGTACTTC,-,TRBJ2-5,many,TRBV12-3/TRBV12-4,13
CASSQPTIQETQYF,TGTGCCAGCAGTCAGCCGACTATCCAAGAGACCCAGTACTTC,-,TRBJ2-5,many,TRBV25-1,14
CASSLEWGGLETQYF,TGCGCCAGCAGCTTGGAATGGGGGGGCCTTGAGACCCAGTACTTC,-,TRBJ2-5,many,TRBV5-1,15
CASSPLREFYNEQFF,TGTGCCAGCAGCCCCCTGCGGGAATTCTACAATGAGCAGTTCTTC,-,TRBJ2-1,many,TRBV12-3/TRBV12-4,15
CASSFGGSYNEQFF,TGTGCCAGCAGTTTCGGAGGGTCCTACAATGAGCAGTTCTTC,-,TRBJ2-1,many,TRBV12-3/TRBV12-4,14
CATSRDTSPGNEQFF,TGTGCCACCAGCAGAGATACTAGCCCTGGCAATGAGCAGTTCTTC,-,TRBJ2-1,many,TRBV15,15
CASSFGDSGPYGYTF,TGTGCCAGCAGTTTCGGGGACAGCGGACCCTATGGCTACACCTTC,TRBD1,TRBJ1-2,few,TRBV7-6,15